The next 26 T cell receptor beta chains were all read from a single sample in a study of T cells in Graves' hyperthyroidism and ophthalmopathy (dated by TCRdb to the late 2010s). Receptors were amplified or captured by multiplex PCR. The instrument was an Illumina HiSeq 2000. TCR beta CDR3 regions were amplified from RNA transcripts. A first-round RT-PCR of the TCR CDR3 used the HTBI primer set with the Qiagen OneStep RT-PCR kit. TCRdb ran its own pipeline on the public reads, namely fastp trimming at Q25 and MiXCR clone calling, and kept in-frame beta chains. CDR3 protein sequences are deduplicated, and each keeps its most common genes and DNA. Recorded for this sample are under 350,000 distinct CDR3 sequences; roughly a fifth of them occurred a single time. The top ten clonotypes cover around half of the sample. The source material was blood. All receptors derive from a woman in her fifties or sixties with Graves' hyperthyroidism.

With respect to this clonotype: A much larger clone sits a single nucleotide away, making a read error possible. The chain couples TRBV30 to TRBJ2-3; 10 bases are shared with TRBD2. The CDR3 consists of 15 residues. The V gene end was trimmed by 2 bases and the J gene end by 9 bases; junction bases not matched to a gene: 11. CDR1 and CDR2 (germline): GTSNPN, SVGIG (reference sequence). In nucleotides, the CDR3 is TGTGCCTGGAGTCGACTAGCGGGCGGGACGGAGACGCAGTATTTT. Encoded protein: CAWSRLAGGTETQYF.

The V gene is TRBV29-1, the J gene TRBJ2-5; TRBD2 might be the D (5 bases). The CDR3 is 12 amino acids. Germline assignment: CDR1 SQVTM and CDR2 ANQGSEA. The V and J ends lost 8 bases and 7 bases respectively, with 17 bases between them. CDR3 bases: TGCAGCCTCTCCCGTGGACGGGGGACCCAGTACTTC. Protein product: CSLSRGRGTQYF.

Notes on this clonotype: Lacking the conserved final phenylalanine or tryptophan, this CDR3 likely reflects a read error. The chain uses TRBV20-1 and TRBJ2-7; a possible D gene is TRBD1 (6 bases). From germline, CDR1 is DFQATT and CDR2 SNEGSKA (reference sequence). This CDR3 region has 14 residues. Trimming pared 5 bases from V and 0 bases from J, leaving 14 bases between. The CDR3 spells CSARDTKSSYEQYL. CDR3 DNA: TGCAGTGCTCGGGACACTAAGAGCTCCTACGAGCAGTACCTC.

The sample holds many counts of this clonotype. The V and J genes are TRBV11-2 and TRBJ2-5; the D gene is possibly TRBD1 (6 bases). V gave up 0 bases and J gave up 9 bases, with 8 bases separating them. CDR1 SGHAT and CDR2 FQNNGV come from the germline V gene. This CDR3 region has 12 residues. CDR3 protein: CASSLDQGSQYF. In DNA form, the CDR3 reads TGTGCCAGCAGCTTAGACCAGGGGTCCCAGTACTTC.

This clonotype was seen ten or more times. The V gene is TRBV6-5, the J gene TRBJ2-7; 7 bases agree with TRBD1. This CDR3 has 11 residues. After removal of 8 bases from V and 6 bases from J, the junction contained 4 bases not matched to a gene. Germline V gene lookup returns CDR1 MNHEY and CDR2 SVGAGI. The CDR3 sequence: CASGQAREQYF. As DNA, the CDR3 is TGTGCCAGCGGACAGGCCCGCGAGCAGTACTTC.

This clonotype was seen many times. V is TRBV3-1 and J is TRBJ2-5; D is undetermined. The germline V gene has CDR1 LGHDT and CDR2 YNNKEL (reference sequence). The CDR3 consists of 14 residues. The germline V and J ends were trimmed by 2 bases and 9 bases, with 16 bases remaining between them. CDR3 sequence: CASSQRSDGSAQYF. CDR3 sequence (DNA): TGTGCCAGCAGCCAACGCTCCGACGGTTCGGCCCAGTACTTC.

This clonotype was seen many times. The rearrangement joins TRBV28 to TRBJ1-4, with a possible D match to TRBD1 (6 bases). The CDR3 runs to 15 residues. The V gene lost 10 bases and the J gene lost 2 bases, with 17 bases spanning the gap. Germline V lookup: CDR1 MDHEN, CDR2 SYDVKM. In nucleotides, the CDR3 is TGTGCCACGCAATTTGTCAGGGGTACTAATGAAAAACTGTTTTTT. This gives the protein CATQFVRGTNEKLFF.

This clonotype has at least ten counts. The V and J genes are TRBV30 and TRBJ2-7; TRBD2 aligns across 12 bases. This CDR3 comprises 14 residues. CDR1 GTSNPN and CDR2 SVGIG come from the germline V gene (reference sequence). The ends lost 4 bases at V and 5 bases at J; junction bases unmatched: 6. The DNA of the CDR3 is TGTGCCTGGACTAGCGGGAGGGCCAGGGACGAGCAGTACTTC. Residues: CAWTSGRARDEQYF.

There are a few counts of this clonotype. The chain carries TRBV18 and TRBJ2-1; 16 bases line up with TRBD2. V was clipped by 6 bases and J by 4 bases; unmatched bases: 6. The CDR3 sequence is 17 residues long. Germline V lookup: CDR1 KGHSH, CDR2 LQKENI. CDR3 sequence reads: CASSQGLAGGPYNEQFF. The CDR3 coding sequence is TGTGCCAGCTCTCAGGGACTAGCGGGAGGGCCGTACAATGAGCAGTTCTTC.

This clonotype was seen ten or more times. The gene calls are TRBV7-2 and TRBJ2-3; TRBD1 matches at 7 bases. CDR3 size: 15 residues. Looked up from germline, CDR1 is SGHTA and CDR2 is FQGNSA. The V and J ends lost 5 bases and 2 bases, in that order; junction bases with no gene match: 7. This CDR3 reads CASSRDRRFTDTQYF. DNA for the CDR3: TGTGCCAGCAGCCGGGACAGACGATTCACAGATACGCAGTATTTT.

This clonotype was found once. The J gene is TRBJ2-1, the V gene TRBV27; 14 positions agree with TRBD2. Germline-derived CDR1 and CDR2 are MNHEY and SMNVEV (reference sequence). This CDR3 region has 15 residues. Trimming removed 6 bases from V and 7 bases from J; junction bases left unmatched: 5. The CDR3 DNA sequence: TGTGCCAGCAGCGGGGGACTAGCGGGAGTAAATGAGCAGTTCTTC. Translated: CASSGGLAGVNEQFF.

This clonotype came up many times. The chain couples TRBV20-1 to TRBJ2-3; tentative D call: TRBD2 (7 bases). V lost 6 bases to trimming and J lost 5 bases, with 21 bases between them. The CDR3 contains 15 residues. The V gene's germline CDR1 is DFQATT and CDR2 SNEGSKA (reference sequence). The CDR3 region is CSAPRGDTTRDTQYF. The CDR3 coding sequence is TGCAGTGCACCTCGGGGGGACACGACGAGAGATACGCAGTATTTT.

This clonotype showed up many times. The V and J genes are TRBV5-1 and TRBJ1-6; TRBD1 agrees at 7 bases. In germline, CDR1 is SGHRS, CDR2 YFSETQ. This CDR3 region has 16 residues. J was trimmed by 10 bases and V by 4 bases; bases with no gene match: 14. The CDR3 here is CASSSGQVNPISPLHF. CDR3 DNA: TGCGCCAGCAGCAGCGGACAGGTGAATCCCATATCACCCCTCCACTTT.

This chain links TRBV27 with TRBJ2-4; D is tentatively TRBD1 or TRBD2 (6 bases each). Germline assignment: CDR1 MNHEY and CDR2 SMNVEV (reference sequence). CDR3 length: 14 amino acids. Trimming took off 2 bases at V and 2 bases at J, with 7 bases between the two ends. CDR3 loop: CASSLGGPKNIQYF. DNA of the CDR3: TGTGCCAGCAGTTTAGGGGGGCCCAAAAACATTCAGTACTTC.

This chain connects TRBV19 to TRBJ2-1, with 7 nucleotides matching TRBD1. Germline CDR1 is LNHDA and CDR2 is SQIVND (reference sequence). The CDR3 runs 16 residues. Trimming removed 7 bases from V and 1 base from J; junction bases left unmatched: 10. The CDR3, as DNA: TGTGCCAGTACCTCACAGGGGACGGGGTCCTACAATGAGCAGTTCTTC. This codes for CASTSQGTGSYNEQFF.

This clonotype was picked up many times. The CDR3 nucleotides read TGTGCCAGCAGTGAAGAGGGACAGGGATTTTTCTCCTATAATTCACCCCTCCACTTT. This translates into CASSEEGQGFFSYNSPLHF. The chain recombines TRBV6-1 with TRBJ1-6, with 9 bases fitting TRBD1. The CDR3 loop spans 19 amino acids. The germline V gene encodes CDR1 MNHNS and CDR2 SASEGT. The J segment lost 0 bases and the V segment lost 1 base, leaving 7 bases of the junction unmatched.

This clonotype came up many times. The chain carries TRBV6-5 and TRBJ2-2; 8 bases fit TRBD1. This CDR3 spans 17 amino acids. Germline lookup yields CDR1 MNHEY and CDR2 SVGAGI. The J segment lost 3 bases and the V segment lost 0 bases, leaving 6 bases of the junction unmatched. In DNA, the CDR3 is TGTGCCAGCAGTTACTCGAACAGGGGGTGGGACACCGGGGAGCTGTTTTTT. Translating gives CASSYSNRGWDTGELFF.

The V and J genes are TRBV4-3 and TRBJ1-4, with D unresolved. Germline values: CDR1 LGHNA, CDR2 YSLEER. This CDR3 comprises 13 residues. The ends were cut back, 4 bases at V and 7 bases at J, with 10 bases in the middle. The CDR3 protein is CASSLRHLEKLFF. The CDR3 DNA follows: TGCGCCAGCAGCCTTCGACACCTTGAAAAACTGTTTTTT.

The table lists this clonotype with many counts. The CDR3 DNA follows: TGTGCCAGCAGCTTAGTCACGGGTGACACAGATACGCAGTATTTT. This encodes CASSLVTGDTDTQYF. The rearrangement uses TRBV7-9 and TRBJ2-3; D unresolved. The CDR3 sequence is 15 residues long. Germline CDR1 is SEHNR and CDR2 is FQNEAQ (reference sequence). The V and J ends lost 1 base and 2 bases respectively, with 10 bases between them.

The chain couples TRBV20-1 to TRBJ2-3, with 15 bases lining up with TRBD2. Germline V gene lookup returns CDR1 DFQATT and CDR2 SNEGSKA (reference sequence). J was trimmed by 6 bases and V by 4 bases; bases with no gene match: 11. The CDR3 length is 17 residues. CDR3 in DNA: TGCAGTGCTATTGGGACTAGCGGGAGGAACCGTGGGGATACGCAGTATTTT. Translated: CSAIGTSGRNRGDTQYF.

This clonotype was picked up a small number of times. The chain joins TRBV28 to TRBJ2-2, with D perhaps assigned TRBD1 or TRBD2 (6 bases each). The CDR3 covers 16 residues. V shed 8 bases and J shed 1 base, with 17 bases lying between them. Germline CDR1 and CDR2: MDHEN and SYDVKM. The CDR3, as DNA: TGTGCCAGCCGACGAGGGGGGCAGGGGAACACCGGGGAGCTGTTTTTT. It encodes CASRRGGQGNTGELFF.

This clonotype was observed a few times. The chain joins TRBV12-3 or TRBV12-4 to TRBJ2-3; 9 positions match TRBD2. CDR3 length: 17 residues. J was trimmed by 4 bases and V by 3 bases; bases with no gene match: 11. CDR3 nucleotide sequence: TGTGCCAGCAGTTTTGAGACTAGCGGAACTGTGGCAGATACGCAGTATTTT. Translation gives CASSFETSGTVADTQYF.

To note about this clonotype: One junction end disagrees with the germline gene, perhaps due to a read error. J is TRBJ1-3 and V is TRBV15; tentative D call: TRBD1 (6 bases). CDR3 length: 13 amino acids. Germline V gene lookup returns CDR1 LNHNV and CDR2 YYDKDF (reference sequence). The CDR3 region is CATSQRGWDTMYF. CDR3 coding DNA: TGTGCCACCAGCCAGAGAGGGTGGGACACCATGTATTTT.

This sequence joins TRBV20-1 and TRBJ2-3, with D perhaps matching TRBD1 or TRBD2 (6 bases each). With 5 bases removed from V and 4 bases from J, the gap between germline ends came to 19 bases. The CDR3 sequence is 15 residues long. The germline V gene encodes CDR1 DFQATT and CDR2 SNEGSKA (reference sequence). CDR3 sequence (DNA): TGCAGTGCTCCCCGGGGAGCGGAGGGGGCAGATACGCAGTATTTT. It yields the protein CSAPRGAEGADTQYF.

This clonotype has a count of ten or more. V usage is TRBV6-1 and J usage is TRBJ2-1; D assignment may be TRBD1 or TRBD2 (5 bases each). CDR3 length: 15 amino acids. The V end was cut by 8 bases, the J end by 6 bases, with 20 bases between. The germline CDR1 and CDR2 sequences are MNHNS and SASEGT. The CDR3: CASVVGVSRANEQFF. For the CDR3, the DNA is TGTGCCAGCGTCGTGGGGGTGAGCCGAGCCAATGAGCAGTTCTTC.

This clonotype was found many times. This chain links TRBV11-2 with TRBJ1-4, with 7 bases identical to TRBD1. The germline V gene encodes CDR1 SGHAT and CDR2 FQNNGV. CDR3 length: 16 residues. With V trimmed by 4 bases and J by 4 bases, 9 bases remained unmatched. CDR3 sequence: CASSSNRQGLNEKLFF. CDR3 coding DNA: TGTGCCAGCAGCTCCAACAGACAGGGACTTAATGAAAAACTGTTTTTT.